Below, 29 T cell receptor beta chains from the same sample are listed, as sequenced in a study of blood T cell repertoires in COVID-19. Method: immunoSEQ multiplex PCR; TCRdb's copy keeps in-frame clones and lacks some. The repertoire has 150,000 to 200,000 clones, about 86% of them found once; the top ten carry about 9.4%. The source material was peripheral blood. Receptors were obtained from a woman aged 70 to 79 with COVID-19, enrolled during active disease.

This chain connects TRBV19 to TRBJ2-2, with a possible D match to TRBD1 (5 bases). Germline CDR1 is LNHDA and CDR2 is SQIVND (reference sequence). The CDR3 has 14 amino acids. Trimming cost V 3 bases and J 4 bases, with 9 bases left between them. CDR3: CASSIRQGTGELFF. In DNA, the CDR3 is TGTGCCAGTAGTATTCGGCAGGGCACCGGGGAGCTGTTTTTT.

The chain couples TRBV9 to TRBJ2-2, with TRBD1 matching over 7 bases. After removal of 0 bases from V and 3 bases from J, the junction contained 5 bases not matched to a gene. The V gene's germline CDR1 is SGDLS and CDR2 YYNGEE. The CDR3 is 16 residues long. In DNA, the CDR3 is TGTGCCAGCAGCGTAGTGAGGGGGCGGGACACCGGGGAGCTGTTTTTT. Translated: CASSVVRGRDTGELFF.

The CDR3 spells CASSPDRAVREQYF. DNA for the CDR3: TGTGCCAGCAGCCCGGACAGGGCAGTTCGCGAGCAGTACTTC. The rearrangement joins TRBV5-4 to TRBJ2-7, with 8 nucleotides matching TRBD1. Germline CDR1 is SGHNT and CDR2 is YYREEE (reference sequence). The CDR3 has 14 amino acids. V trimming: 4 bases; J trimming: 6 bases; junction bases outside the gene matches: 9.

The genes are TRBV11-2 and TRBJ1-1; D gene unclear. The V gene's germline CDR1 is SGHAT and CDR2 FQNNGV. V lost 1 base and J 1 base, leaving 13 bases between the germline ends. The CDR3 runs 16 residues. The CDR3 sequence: CASSLVSGKRNTEAFF. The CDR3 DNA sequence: TGTGCCAGCAGCTTAGTTTCCGGGAAGAGGAACACTGAAGCTTTCTTT. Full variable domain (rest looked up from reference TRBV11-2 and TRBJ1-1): EAGVAQSPRYKIIEKRQSVAFWCNPISGHATLYWYQQILGQGPKLLIQFQNNGVVDDSQLPKDRFSAERLKGVDSTLKIQPAKLEDSAVYLCASSLVSGKRNTEAFFGQGTRLTVV.

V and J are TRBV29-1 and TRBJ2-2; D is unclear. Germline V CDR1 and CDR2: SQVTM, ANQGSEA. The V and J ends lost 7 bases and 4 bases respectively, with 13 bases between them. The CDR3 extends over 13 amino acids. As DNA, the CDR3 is TGCAGCGGTGCCAGGCCAGGCACCGGGGAGCTGTTTTTT. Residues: CSGARPGTGELFF.

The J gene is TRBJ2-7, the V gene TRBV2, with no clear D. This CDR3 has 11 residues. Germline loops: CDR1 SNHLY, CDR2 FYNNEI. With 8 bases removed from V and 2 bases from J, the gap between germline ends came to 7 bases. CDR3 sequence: CASSTAYEQYF. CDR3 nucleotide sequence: TGTGCCAGCTCAACGGCCTACGAGCAGTACTTC. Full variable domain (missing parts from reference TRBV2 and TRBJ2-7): EPEVTQTPSHQVTQMGQEVILRCVPISNHLYFYWYRQILGQKVEFLVSFYNNEISEKSEIFDDQFSVERPDGSNFTLKIRSTKLEDSAMYFCASSTAYEQYFGPGTRLTVT.

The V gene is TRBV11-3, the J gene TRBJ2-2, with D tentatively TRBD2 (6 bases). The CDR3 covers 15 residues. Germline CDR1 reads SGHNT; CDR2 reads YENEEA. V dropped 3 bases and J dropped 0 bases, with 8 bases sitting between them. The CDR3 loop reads CASSFGGPNTGELFF. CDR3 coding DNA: TGTGCCAGCAGCTTCGGGGGTCCGAACACCGGGGAGCTGTTTTTT.

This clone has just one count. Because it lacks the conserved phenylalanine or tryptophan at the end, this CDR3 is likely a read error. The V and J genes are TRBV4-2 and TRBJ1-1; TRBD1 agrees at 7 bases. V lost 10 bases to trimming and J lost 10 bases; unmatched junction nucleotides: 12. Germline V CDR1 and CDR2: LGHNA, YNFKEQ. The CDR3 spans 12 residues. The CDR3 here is CATSQVTGPAFL. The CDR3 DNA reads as TGTGCCACGTCCCAGGTGACAGGGCCAGCTTTCCTT.

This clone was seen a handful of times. In nucleotides, the CDR3 is TGTGCCAGTAGTATAGGGACACCGAATCAGCCCCAGCATTTT. Translating it yields CASSIGTPNQPQHF. V and J are TRBV19 and TRBJ1-5; tentative D call: TRBD1 (5 bases). V was clipped by 1 base and J by 4 bases, with 8 bases between them. The CDR3 has 14 amino acids. The germline CDR1 and CDR2 sequences are LNHDA and SQIVND (reference sequence).

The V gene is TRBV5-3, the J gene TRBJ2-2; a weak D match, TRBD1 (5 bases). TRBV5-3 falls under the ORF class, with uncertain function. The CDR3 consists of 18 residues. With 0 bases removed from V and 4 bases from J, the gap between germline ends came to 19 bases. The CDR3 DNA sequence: TGTGCCAGAAGCTTGGACCGTTCCTTCGTTCAGGGCACCGGGGAGCTGTTTTTT. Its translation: CARSLDRSFVQGTGELFF.

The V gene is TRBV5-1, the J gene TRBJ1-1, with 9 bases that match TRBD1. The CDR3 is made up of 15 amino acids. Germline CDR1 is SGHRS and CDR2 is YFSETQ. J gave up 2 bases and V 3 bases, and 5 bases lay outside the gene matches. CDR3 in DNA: TGCGCCAGCAGCTACTCACAGGGGGCTAACACTGAAGCTTTCTTT. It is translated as CASSYSQGANTEAFF.

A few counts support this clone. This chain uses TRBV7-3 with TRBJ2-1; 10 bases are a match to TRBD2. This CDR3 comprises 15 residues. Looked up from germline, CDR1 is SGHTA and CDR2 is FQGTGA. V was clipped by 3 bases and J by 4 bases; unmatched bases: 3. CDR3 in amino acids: CASSFGTSEYNEQFF. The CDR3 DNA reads TGTGCCAGCAGCTTCGGGACTAGCGAGTACAATGAGCAGTTCTTC.

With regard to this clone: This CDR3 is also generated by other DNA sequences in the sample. Here the CDR3 reads CASSPDREAFF. The CDR3, as DNA: TGTGCCAGCTCACCGGACAGAGAAGCTTTCTTT. The chain has TRBV18 and TRBJ1-1; possibly TRBD1 for D (6 bases). The CDR3 runs 11 residues. Germline V CDR1 and CDR2: KGHSH, LQKENI. V was clipped by 3 bases and J by 8 bases, with 7 bases between them.

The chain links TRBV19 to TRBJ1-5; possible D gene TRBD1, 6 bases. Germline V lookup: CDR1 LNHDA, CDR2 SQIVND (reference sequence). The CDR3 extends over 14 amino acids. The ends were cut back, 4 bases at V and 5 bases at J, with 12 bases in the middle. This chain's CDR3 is CASSTRDTYQPQHF. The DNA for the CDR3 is TGTGCCAGTAGTACCCGGGACACCTATCAGCCCCAGCATTTT.

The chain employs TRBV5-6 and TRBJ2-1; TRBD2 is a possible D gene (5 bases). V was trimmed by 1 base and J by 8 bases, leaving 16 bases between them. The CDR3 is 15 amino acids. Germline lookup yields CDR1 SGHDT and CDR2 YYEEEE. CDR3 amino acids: CASSLSPRGWDEQFF. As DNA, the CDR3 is TGTGCCAGCAGCTTGTCCCCACGGGGTTGGGATGAGCAGTTCTTC.

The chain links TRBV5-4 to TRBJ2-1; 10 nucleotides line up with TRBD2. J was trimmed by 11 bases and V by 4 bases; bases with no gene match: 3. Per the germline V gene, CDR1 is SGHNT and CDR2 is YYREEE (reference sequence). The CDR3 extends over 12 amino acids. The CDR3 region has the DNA TGTGCCAGCAGCCAACTAGCGGGGAAGCAGTTCTTC. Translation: CASSQLAGKQFF.

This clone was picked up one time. CDR3 sequence reads: CASNSLGAGSNEKLFF. The CDR3 region has the DNA TGTGCCAGCAACTCCCTGGGGGCAGGGAGTAATGAAAAACTGTTTTTT. This chain connects TRBV6-6 to TRBJ1-4, with a weak D call TRBD1 (6 bases). The V gene's germline CDR1 is MNHNY and CDR2 SVGAGI (reference sequence). V gave up 7 bases and J gave up 4 bases, with 19 bases separating them. This CDR3 comprises 16 residues.

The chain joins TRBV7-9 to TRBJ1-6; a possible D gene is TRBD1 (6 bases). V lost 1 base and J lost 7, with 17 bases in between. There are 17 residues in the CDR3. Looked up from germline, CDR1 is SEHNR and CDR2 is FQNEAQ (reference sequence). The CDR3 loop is CASSLDGAGERNSPLHF. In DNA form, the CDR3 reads TGTGCCAGCAGCTTAGATGGGGCAGGGGAGAGAAATTCACCCCTCCACTTT.

The CDR3 DNA sequence: TGTGCCAGCAGCCCCGGGACACATAGCTCTGGGGCCAACGTCCTGACTTTC. Protein product: CASSPGTHSSGANVLTF. The gene calls are TRBV5-4 and TRBJ2-6, with TRBD1 as a possible D gene (6 bases). Germline V gene data show CDR1 as SGHNT and CDR2 as YYREEE (reference sequence). The ends were cut back, 4 bases at V and 0 bases at J, with 14 bases in the middle. The CDR3 loop spans 17 amino acids.

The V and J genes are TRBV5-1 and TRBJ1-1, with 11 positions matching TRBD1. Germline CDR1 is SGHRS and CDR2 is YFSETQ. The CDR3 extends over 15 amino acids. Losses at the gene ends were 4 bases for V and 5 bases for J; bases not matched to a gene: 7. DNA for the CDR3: TGCGCCAGCAGCGCCGGACAGGGGGCGCAAACTGAAGCTTTCTTT. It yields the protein CASSAGQGAQTEAFF.

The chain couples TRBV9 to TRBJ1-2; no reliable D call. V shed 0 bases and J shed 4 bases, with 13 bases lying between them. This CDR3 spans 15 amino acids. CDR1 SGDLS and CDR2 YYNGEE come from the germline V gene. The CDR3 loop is CASSVGEGPGYGYTF. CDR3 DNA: TGTGCCAGCAGCGTAGGGGAGGGCCCCGGCTATGGCTACACCTTC.

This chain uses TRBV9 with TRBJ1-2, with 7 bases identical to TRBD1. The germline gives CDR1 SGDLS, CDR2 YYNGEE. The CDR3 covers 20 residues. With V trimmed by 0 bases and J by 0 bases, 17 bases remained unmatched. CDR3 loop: CASSVVQIPGQPSTNYGYTF. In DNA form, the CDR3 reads TGTGCCAGCAGCGTAGTCCAAATCCCGGGACAGCCGTCAACTAACTATGGCTACACCTTC.

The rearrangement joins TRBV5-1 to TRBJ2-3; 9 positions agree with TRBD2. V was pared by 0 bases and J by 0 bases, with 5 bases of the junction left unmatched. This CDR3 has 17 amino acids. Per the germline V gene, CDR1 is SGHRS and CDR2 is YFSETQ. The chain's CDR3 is CASSLVPSGTSTDTQYF. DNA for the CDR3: TGCGCCAGCAGCTTGGTTCCTAGCGGGACTAGCACAGATACGCAGTATTTT.

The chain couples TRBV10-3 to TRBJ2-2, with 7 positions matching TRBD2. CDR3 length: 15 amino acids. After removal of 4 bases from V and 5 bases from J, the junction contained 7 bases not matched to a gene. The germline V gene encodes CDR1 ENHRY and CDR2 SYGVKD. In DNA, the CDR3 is TGTGCCATCAGTGGGGGACGAGCGGGGACCGGGGAGCTGTTTTTT. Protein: CAISGGRAGTGELFF.

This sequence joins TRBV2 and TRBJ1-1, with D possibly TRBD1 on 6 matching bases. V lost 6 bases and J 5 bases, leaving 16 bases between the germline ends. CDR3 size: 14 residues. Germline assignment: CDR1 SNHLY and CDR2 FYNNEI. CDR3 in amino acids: CASRLQGLVTEAFF. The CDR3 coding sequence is TGTGCCAGCAGACTACAGGGATTGGTGACTGAAGCTTTCTTT.

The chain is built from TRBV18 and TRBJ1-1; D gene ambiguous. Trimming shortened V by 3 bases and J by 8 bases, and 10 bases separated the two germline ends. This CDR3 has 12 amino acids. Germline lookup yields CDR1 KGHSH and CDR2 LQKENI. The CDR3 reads CASSPPLGEAFF. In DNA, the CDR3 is TGTGCCAGCTCACCCCCCCTCGGGGAAGCTTTCTTT.

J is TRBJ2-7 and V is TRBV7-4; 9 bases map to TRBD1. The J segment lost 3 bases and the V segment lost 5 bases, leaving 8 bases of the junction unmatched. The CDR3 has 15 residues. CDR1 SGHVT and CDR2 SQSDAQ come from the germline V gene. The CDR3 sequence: CASSTPGQGFYEQYF. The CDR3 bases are TGTGCCAGCAGCACACCCGGACAGGGGTTCTACGAGCAGTACTTC.

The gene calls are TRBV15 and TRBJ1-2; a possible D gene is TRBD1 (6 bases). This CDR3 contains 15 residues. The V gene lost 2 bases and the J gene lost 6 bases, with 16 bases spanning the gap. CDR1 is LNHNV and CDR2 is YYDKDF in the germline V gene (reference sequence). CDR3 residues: CATSRSSNRVNGYTF. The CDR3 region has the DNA TGTGCCACCAGCAGATCCTCAAACAGGGTAAATGGCTACACCTTC.

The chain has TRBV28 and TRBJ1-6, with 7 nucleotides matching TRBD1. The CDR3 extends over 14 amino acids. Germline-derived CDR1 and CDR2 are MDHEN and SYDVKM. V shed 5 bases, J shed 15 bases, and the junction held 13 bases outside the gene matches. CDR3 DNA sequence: TGTGCCAGCAGTCCACCACCGATGACAGGGTACCTCCACTTT. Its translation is CASSPPPMTGYLHF.